The 20 T cell receptor beta chains given below trace back to one sample, sequenced in a study of blood T cell repertoires in COVID-19. TCRdb's copy holds only in-frame clones and misses some; the assay was immunoSEQ multiplex PCR. The sample contains about 290,000 clones, around 89% of which appear only once. Sequencing was performed on peripheral blood. These receptors all stem from a middle-aged man with acute or convalescent COVID-19.

V usage is TRBV6-5 and J usage is TRBJ1-5, with TRBD1 as a possible D gene (5 bases). Germline CDR1 and CDR2: MNHEY and SVGAGI. The CDR3 extends over 15 amino acids. Trimming took off 5 bases at V and 3 bases at J, with 14 bases between the two ends. Here the CDR3 reads CASSRRTQVNQPQHF. CDR3 DNA sequence: TGTGCCAGCAGTCGCAGGACACAAGTCAATCAGCCCCAGCATTTT.

CDR3 nucleotides: TGTGCCAGGGGGGGGAGGACAGGGGAGGCCGAGCAGTACTTC. As protein: CARGGRTGEAEQYF. The chain carries TRBV2 and TRBJ2-7; 9 bases are a match to TRBD1. CDR1 is SNHLY and CDR2 is FYNNEI in the germline V gene. The CDR3 is made up of 14 amino acids. The trim removed 9 bases at V and 6 bases at J, leaving 12 bases unmatched. Supplemented by reference TRBV2 and TRBJ2-7, the full variable domain reads EPEVTQTPSHQVTQMGQEVILRCVPISNHLYFYWYRQILGQKVEFLVSFYNNEISEKSEIFDDQFSVERPDGSNFTLKIRSTKLEDSAMYFCARGGRTGEAEQYFGPGTRLTVT.

The genes are TRBV19 and TRBJ1-5; a weak D match, TRBD1 (5 bases). This CDR3 is built from 15 residues. V dropped 0 bases and J dropped 6 bases, with 12 bases sitting between them. CDR1 and CDR2 from the germline V gene are LNHDA and SQIVND (reference sequence). In DNA form, the CDR3 reads TGTGCCAGTAGTATAGATCTATCAGGGTCTCAGCCCCAGCATTTT. Translating gives CASSIDLSGSQPQHF. The variable domain in full, completed from reference TRBV19 and TRBJ1-5, reads DGGITQSPKYLFRKEGQNVTLSCEQNLNHDAMYWYRQDPGQGLRLIYYSQIVNDFQKGDIAEGYSVSREKKESFPLTVTSAQKNPTAFYLCASSIDLSGSQPQHFGDGTRLSIL.

The gene calls are TRBV12-3 or TRBV12-4 and TRBJ2-2; no clear D gene. This CDR3 is 12 amino acids long. The V gene lost 6 bases and the J gene lost 5 bases, with 7 bases spanning the gap. The DNA of the CDR3 is TGTGCCAGCAGACCAGAAACCGGGGAGCTGTTTTTT. It specifies CASRPETGELFF.

V and J are TRBV3-1 (or the pseudogene TRBV3-2) and TRBJ1-5, with a tentative D call TRBD1 (6 bases). The ends were cut back, 0 bases at V and 5 bases at J, with 11 bases in the middle. Per the germline V gene, CDR1 is LGHDT and CDR2 is YNNKEL (reference sequence). There are 15 residues in the CDR3. The CDR3 DNA reads TGTGCCAGCAGCCAAGATTTCAGGACAGATCAGCCCCAGCATTTT. Its protein product is CASSQDFRTDQPQHF.

This chain connects TRBV21-1 to TRBJ2-7; TRBD1 is the table's D call, not checked against the DNA. TRBV21-1 represents a pseudogene. This CDR3 spans 13 amino acids. CDR3 nucleotides: TGTGCCACGAGGGACAGGGCTAGCAACGAGCAGTACTTC. The encoded protein is CATRDRASNEQYF.

This sequence joins TRBV6-5 and TRBJ1-5; possibly TRBD1 for D (5 bases). Germline lookup yields CDR1 MNHEY and CDR2 SVGAGI. The V and J ends lost 1 base and 0 bases respectively, with 10 bases between them. The CDR3 totals 16 residues. The CDR3 DNA sequence: TGTGCCAGCAGTTACTGGGGGGTCGGTAGCAATCAGCCCCAGCATTTT. This translates into CASSYWGVGSNQPQHF.

The CDR3 coding sequence is TGCGCCAGCGGGACAGGGAACAGGTGGGAAGCTTTCTTT. Amino acids: CASGTGNRWEAFF. This chain connects TRBV4-1 to TRBJ1-1, with TRBD1 identical over 9 bases. The CDR3 extends over 13 amino acids. The J segment lost 8 bases and the V segment lost 8 bases, leaving 9 bases of the junction unmatched. The germline V gene encodes CDR1 MGHRA and CDR2 YSYEKL.

CDR3 residues: CAWSVENRYNSPLHF. CDR3 nucleotide sequence: TGTGCCTGGAGTGTAGAGAACCGCTATAATTCACCCCTCCACTTT. This chain connects TRBV30 to TRBJ1-6; D is ambiguous. Germline lookup yields CDR1 GTSNPN and CDR2 SVGIG (reference sequence). V shed 0 bases and J shed 3 bases, with 9 bases lying between them. The CDR3 contains 15 residues.

DNA for the CDR3: TGCGCCACCTGTCAGGTCCCTAATGAAAAACTGTTTTTT. Its translation is CATCQVPNEKLFF. The chain couples TRBV5-1 to TRBJ1-4; D is unclear. This CDR3 contains 13 residues. Trimming stripped 9 bases from V and 3 bases from J, with 12 bases between. The germline CDR1 and CDR2 sequences are SGHRS and YFSETQ.

The rearrangement uses TRBV10-3 and TRBJ2-4; 7 bases align to TRBD2. Germline assignment: CDR1 ENHRY and CDR2 SYGVKD. Trimming cost V 5 bases and J 1 base; bases outside gene matches: 5. The CDR3 runs 15 residues. The CDR3 sequence: CAISREVGAKNIQYF. CDR3 sequence (DNA): TGTGCCATCAGTCGGGAGGTCGGGGCCAAAAACATTCAGTACTTC.

This clone was counted once. The chain couples TRBV2 to TRBJ2-2; 10 bases are a match to TRBD2. This CDR3 is 16 amino acids long. Germline CDR1 is SNHLY and CDR2 is FYNNEI. V gave up 4 bases and J gave up 6 bases; unmatched junction bases: 8. CDR3 sequence reads: CASSVVASGGAGELFF. In nucleotides, the CDR3 is TGTGCCAGCAGTGTAGTGGCGAGCGGGGGGGCCGGGGAGCTGTTTTTT.

V usage is TRBV2 and J usage is TRBJ2-7; a weak D match, TRBD2 (5 bases). This CDR3 comprises 16 residues. Germline loops: CDR1 SNHLY, CDR2 FYNNEI. Trimming took off 1 base at V and 7 bases at J, with 20 bases between the two ends. This CDR3 reads CASSEGVAFTTGEQYF. CDR3 nucleotides: TGTGCCAGCAGTGAAGGGGTGGCTTTCACAACGGGGGAGCAGTACTTC.

V gene TRBV19 combines with J gene TRBJ1-1; TRBD1 matches at 8 bases. The CDR3 covers 14 residues. J lost 8 bases, V lost 6 bases, and 11 bases had no gene match. Germline V lookup: CDR1 LNHDA, CDR2 SQIVND (reference sequence). The CDR3 protein is CASRSRDRRREAFF. The CDR3 DNA reads TGTGCCAGTAGGTCCCGGGACAGGAGGCGAGAAGCTTTCTTT.

V and J are TRBV19 and TRBJ1-2; a possible D gene is TRBD1 (6 bases). The CDR3 contains 13 residues. CDR1 is LNHDA and CDR2 is SQIVND in the germline V gene (reference sequence). Trimming took 5 bases from V and 7 from J, leaving 14 bases between them. CDR3 region: CASSPQTGFGYTF. DNA of the CDR3: TGTGCCAGTAGTCCCCAAACAGGGTTTGGCTACACCTTC.

The chain joins TRBV19 to TRBJ1-2; D might be TRBD1 (5 bases). Germline loops: CDR1 LNHDA, CDR2 SQIVND (reference sequence). The V end was cut by 6 bases, the J end by 4 bases, with 15 bases between. The CDR3 covers 14 residues. The CDR3 loop reads CASRLRGGTYGYTF. The CDR3 nucleotides read TGTGCCAGTAGACTTCGGGGAGGGACCTATGGCTACACCTTC. Full variable domain (rest looked up from reference TRBV19 and TRBJ1-2): DGGITQSPKYLFRKEGQNVTLSCEQNLNHDAMYWYRQDPGQGLRLIYYSQIVNDFQKGDIAEGYSVSREKKESFPLTVTSAQKNPTAFYLCASRLRGGTYGYTFGSGTRLTVV.

V and J are TRBV10-1 and TRBJ2-7, with D uncertain. Germline V lookup: CDR1 WNHNN, CDR2 SYGVQD (reference sequence). The V and J ends lost 4 bases and 9 bases respectively, with 10 bases between them. The CDR3 extends over 11 amino acids. CDR3 coding DNA: TGCGCCAGCAGTGCCGGTCAAGCGCAGTACTTC. Translating it yields CASSAGQAQYF.

This clone has more than one count but fewer than ten. The chain joins TRBV3-1 (or the pseudogene TRBV3-2) to TRBJ1-2; 7 nucleotides agree with TRBD1. Trimming at V came to 1 base and at J to 6 bases, leaving 5 bases not matched to a gene. Per the germline V gene, CDR1 is LGHDT and CDR2 is YNNKEL (reference sequence). The CDR3 contains 14 residues. This CDR3 is CASSQGAGGHGYTF. CDR3 DNA: TGTGCCAGCAGCCAAGGGGCAGGGGGGCATGGCTACACCTTC.

The chain carries TRBV7-9 and TRBJ2-3; TRBD2 is a possible D gene (6 bases). With 2 bases removed from V and 1 base from J, the gap between germline ends came to 10 bases. The CDR3 covers 15 residues. The V gene's germline CDR1 is SEHNR and CDR2 FQNEAQ (reference sequence). CDR3 DNA sequence: TGTGCCAGCAGCTTAATGCTAGCGCGCACAGATACGCAGTATTTT. Its translation: CASSLMLARTDTQYF.

The V and J genes are TRBV10-2 and TRBJ1-1; D is perhaps TRBD1 (5 bases). This CDR3 has 14 amino acids. Looked up from germline, CDR1 is WSHSY and CDR2 is SAAADI. Trimming cost V 4 bases and J 4 bases, with 13 bases left between them. In DNA, the CDR3 is TGCGCCAGCAGTGGGGAAGAAAGGGGCACTGAAGCTTTCTTT. Encoded protein: CASSGEERGTEAFF.